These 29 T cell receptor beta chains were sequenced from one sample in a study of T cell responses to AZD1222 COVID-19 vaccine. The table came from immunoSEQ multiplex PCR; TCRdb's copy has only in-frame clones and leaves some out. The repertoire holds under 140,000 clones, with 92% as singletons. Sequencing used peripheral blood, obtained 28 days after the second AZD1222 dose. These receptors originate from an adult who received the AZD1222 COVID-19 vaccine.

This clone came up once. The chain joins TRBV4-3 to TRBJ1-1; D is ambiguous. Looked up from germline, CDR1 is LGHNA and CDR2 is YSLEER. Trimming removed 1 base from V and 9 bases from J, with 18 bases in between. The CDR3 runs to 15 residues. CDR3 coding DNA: TGCGCCAGCAGCCAAGGTTCTGACGCCGGACGAAAAGCTTTCTTT. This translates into CASSQGSDAGRKAFF.

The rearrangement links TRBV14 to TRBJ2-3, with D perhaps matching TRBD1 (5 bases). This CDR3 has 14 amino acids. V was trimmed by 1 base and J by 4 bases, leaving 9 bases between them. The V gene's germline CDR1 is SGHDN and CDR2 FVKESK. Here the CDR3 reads CASSQVPGSDTQYF. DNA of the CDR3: TGTGCCAGCAGCCAAGTTCCAGGGTCAGATACGCAGTATTTT. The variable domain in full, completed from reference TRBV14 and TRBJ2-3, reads EAGVTQFPSHSVIEKGQTVTLRCDPISGHDNLYWYRRVMGKEIKFLLHFVKESKQDESGMPNNRFLAERTGGTYSTLKVQPAELEDSGVYFCASSQVPGSDTQYFGPGTRLTVL.

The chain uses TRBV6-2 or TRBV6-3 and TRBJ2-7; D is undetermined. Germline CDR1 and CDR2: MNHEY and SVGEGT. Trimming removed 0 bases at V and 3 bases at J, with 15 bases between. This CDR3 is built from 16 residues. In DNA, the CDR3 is TGTGCCAGCAGTTACTCGGGGTCCAGTCGGCTCTACGAGCAGTACTTC. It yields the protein CASSYSGSSRLYEQYF.

This chain's CDR3 is CAISPKPRGRYGSYGYTF. Here the CDR3 DNA reads TGTGCCATCAGTCCAAAACCGCGGGGACGTTACGGGTCCTATGGCTACACCTTC. This chain connects TRBV10-3 to TRBJ1-2; D perhaps matches TRBD1 (5 bases). The CDR3 is 18 residues long. V gave up 5 bases and J gave up 4 bases, with 26 bases separating them. The V gene's germline CDR1 is ENHRY and CDR2 SYGVKD.

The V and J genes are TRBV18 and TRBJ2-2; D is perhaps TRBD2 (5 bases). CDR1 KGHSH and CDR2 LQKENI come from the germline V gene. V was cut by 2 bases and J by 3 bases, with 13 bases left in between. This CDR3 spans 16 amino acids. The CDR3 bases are TGTGCCAGCTCACCAGTCTCTTTCGGGGACACCGGGGAGCTGTTTTTT. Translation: CASSPVSFGDTGELFF.

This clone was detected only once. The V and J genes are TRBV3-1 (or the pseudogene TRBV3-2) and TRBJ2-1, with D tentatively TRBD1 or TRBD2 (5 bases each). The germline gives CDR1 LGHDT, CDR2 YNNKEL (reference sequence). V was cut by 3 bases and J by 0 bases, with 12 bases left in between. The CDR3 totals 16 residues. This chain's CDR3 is CASSHVEGLSYNEQFF. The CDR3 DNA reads TGTGCCAGCAGCCACGTCGAGGGGCTCTCCTACAATGAGCAGTTCTTC.

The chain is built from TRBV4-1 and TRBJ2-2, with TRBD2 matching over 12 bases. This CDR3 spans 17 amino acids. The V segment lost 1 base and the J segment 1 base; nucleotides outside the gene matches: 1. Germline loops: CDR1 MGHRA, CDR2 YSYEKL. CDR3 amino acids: CASSQGLAGVNTGELFF. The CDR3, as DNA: TGCGCCAGCAGCCAAGGACTAGCGGGGGTGAACACCGGGGAGCTGTTTTTT.

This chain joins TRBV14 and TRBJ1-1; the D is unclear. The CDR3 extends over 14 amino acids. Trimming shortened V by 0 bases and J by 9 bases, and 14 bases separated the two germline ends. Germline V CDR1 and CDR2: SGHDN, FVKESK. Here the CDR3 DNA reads TGTGCCAGCAGCCAAGATCTCGTTATGTCCCAAGCTTTCTTT. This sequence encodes CASSQDLVMSQAFF.

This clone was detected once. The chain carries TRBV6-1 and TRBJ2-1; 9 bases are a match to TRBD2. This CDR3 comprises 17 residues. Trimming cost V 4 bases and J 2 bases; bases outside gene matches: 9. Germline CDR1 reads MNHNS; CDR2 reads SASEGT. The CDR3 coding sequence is TGTGCCAGCAGTGCTACGGGACTAGCTAAGACCTACAATGAGCAGTTCTTC. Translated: CASSATGLAKTYNEQFF.

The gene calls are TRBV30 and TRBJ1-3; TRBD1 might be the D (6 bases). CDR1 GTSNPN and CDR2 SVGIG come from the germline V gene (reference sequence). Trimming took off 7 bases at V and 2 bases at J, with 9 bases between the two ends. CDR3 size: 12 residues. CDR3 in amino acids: CASRGPGNTIYF. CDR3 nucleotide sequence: TGTGCCTCCAGGGGACCTGGAAACACCATATATTTT.

The CDR3 loop is CASSTGQGAGQPQHF. The CDR3 nucleotides are TGTGCCAGCAGCACGGGACAGGGGGCCGGTCAGCCCCAGCATTTT. The chain links TRBV9 to TRBJ1-5, with 12 bases lining up with TRBD1. The V segment lost 4 bases and the J segment 6 bases; nucleotides outside the gene matches: 5. Germline V CDR1 and CDR2: SGDLS, YYNGEE. The CDR3 contains 15 residues.

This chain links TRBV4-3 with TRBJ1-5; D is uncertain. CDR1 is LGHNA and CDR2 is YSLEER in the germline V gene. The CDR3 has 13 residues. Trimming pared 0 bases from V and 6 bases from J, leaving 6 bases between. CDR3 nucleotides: TGCGCCAGCAGCCAAGAAGCCCGTCAGCCCCAGCATTTT. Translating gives CASSQEARQPQHF.

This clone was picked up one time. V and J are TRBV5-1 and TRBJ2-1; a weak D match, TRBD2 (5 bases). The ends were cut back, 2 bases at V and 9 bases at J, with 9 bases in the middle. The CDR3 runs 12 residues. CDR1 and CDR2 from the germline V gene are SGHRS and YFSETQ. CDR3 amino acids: CASSFRGSEQFF. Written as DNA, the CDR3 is TGCGCCAGCAGCTTCCGGGGTAGTGAGCAGTTCTTC.

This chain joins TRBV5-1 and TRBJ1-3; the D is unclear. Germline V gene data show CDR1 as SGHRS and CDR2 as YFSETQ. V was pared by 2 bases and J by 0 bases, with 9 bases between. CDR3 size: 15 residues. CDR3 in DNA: TGCGCCAGCAGCTTCGGACTTTTCTCTGGAAACACCATATATTTT. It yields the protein CASSFGLFSGNTIYF.

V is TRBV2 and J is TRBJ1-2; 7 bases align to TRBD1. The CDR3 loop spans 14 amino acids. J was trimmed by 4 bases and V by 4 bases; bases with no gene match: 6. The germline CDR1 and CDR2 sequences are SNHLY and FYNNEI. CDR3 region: CASSANRGSYGYTF. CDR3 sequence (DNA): TGTGCCAGCAGTGCAAACAGGGGATCCTATGGCTACACCTTC. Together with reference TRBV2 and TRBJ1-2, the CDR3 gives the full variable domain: EPEVTQTPSHQVTQMGQEVILRCVPISNHLYFYWYRQILGQKVEFLVSFYNNEISEKSEIFDDQFSVERPDGSNFTLKIRSTKLEDSAMYFCASSANRGSYGYTFGSGTRLTVV.

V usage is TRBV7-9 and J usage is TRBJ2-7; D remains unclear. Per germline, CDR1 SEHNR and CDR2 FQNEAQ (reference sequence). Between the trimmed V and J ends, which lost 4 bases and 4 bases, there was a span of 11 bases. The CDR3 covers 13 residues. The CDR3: CASSSPGRYEQYF. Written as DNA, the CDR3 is TGTGCCAGCAGCTCCCCTGGAAGGTACGAGCAGTACTTC.

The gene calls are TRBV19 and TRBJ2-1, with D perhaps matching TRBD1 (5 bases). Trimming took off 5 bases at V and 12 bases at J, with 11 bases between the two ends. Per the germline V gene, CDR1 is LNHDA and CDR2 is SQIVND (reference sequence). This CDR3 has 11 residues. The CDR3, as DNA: TGTGCCAGTAGTGGGGCTAGGGTGCAGTTCTTC. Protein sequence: CASSGARVQFF.

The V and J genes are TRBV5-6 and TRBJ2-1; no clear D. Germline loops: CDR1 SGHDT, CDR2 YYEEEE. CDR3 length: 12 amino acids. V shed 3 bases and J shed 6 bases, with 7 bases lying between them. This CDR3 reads CASSYNSNEQFF. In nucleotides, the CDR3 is TGTGCCAGCAGCTACAACAGCAATGAGCAGTTCTTC.

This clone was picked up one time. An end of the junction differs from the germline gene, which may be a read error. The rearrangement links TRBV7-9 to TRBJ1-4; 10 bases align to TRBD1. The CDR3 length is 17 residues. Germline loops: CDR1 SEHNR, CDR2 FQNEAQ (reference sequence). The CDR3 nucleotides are TGTGCCAGCAGCTTAGGGAGGACAGGGGGAACTACTGAAAAACTGTTTTTT. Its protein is CASSLGRTGGTTEKLFF.

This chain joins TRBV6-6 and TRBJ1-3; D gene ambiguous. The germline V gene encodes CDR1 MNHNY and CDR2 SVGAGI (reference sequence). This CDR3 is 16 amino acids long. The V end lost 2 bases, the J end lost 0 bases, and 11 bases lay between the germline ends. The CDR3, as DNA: TGTGCCAGCAGTTACGACACCGCGAGCTCTGGAAACACCATATATTTT. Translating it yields CASSYDTASSGNTIYF.

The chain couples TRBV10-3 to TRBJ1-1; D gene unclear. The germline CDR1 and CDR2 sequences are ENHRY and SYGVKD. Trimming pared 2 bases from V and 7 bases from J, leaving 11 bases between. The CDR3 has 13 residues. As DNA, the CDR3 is TGTGCCATCAGTGAGGAAAGGTGGCTTGAAGCTTTCTTT. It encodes CAISEERWLEAFF.

DNA for the CDR3: TGTGCCAGCAGCTGGCGACAGCCTAGCTCCTATAATTCACCCCTCCACTTT. Translation gives CASSWRQPSSYNSPLHF. The chain joins TRBV5-5 to TRBJ1-6, with D possibly being TRBD1 (5 bases). Germline values: CDR1 SGHKS, CDR2 YYEKEE (reference sequence). CDR3 length: 17 amino acids. V dropped 3 bases and J dropped 0 bases, with 13 bases sitting between them.

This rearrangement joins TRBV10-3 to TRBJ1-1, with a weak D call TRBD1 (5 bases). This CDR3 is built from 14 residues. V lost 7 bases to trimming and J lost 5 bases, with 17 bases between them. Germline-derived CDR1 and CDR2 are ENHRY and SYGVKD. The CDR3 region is CAIMKGPSGTEAFF. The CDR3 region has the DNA TGTGCCATCATGAAGGGACCCAGTGGGACTGAAGCTTTCTTT.

The CDR3 here is CASGGQSGANVLTF. CDR3 DNA sequence: TGTGCCAGCGGGGGTCAATCCGGGGCCAACGTCCTGACTTTC. The chain carries TRBV6-5 and TRBJ2-6; TRBD1 or TRBD2 may be the D gene (5 bases each). Germline V gives CDR1 MNHEY, CDR2 SVGAGI. There are 14 residues in the CDR3. Trimming removed 8 bases from V and 4 bases from J, with 12 bases in between.

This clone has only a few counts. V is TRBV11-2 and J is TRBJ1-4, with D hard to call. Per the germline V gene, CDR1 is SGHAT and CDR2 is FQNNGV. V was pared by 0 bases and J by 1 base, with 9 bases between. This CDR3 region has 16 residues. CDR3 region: CASSLDWVGTNEKLFF. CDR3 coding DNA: TGTGCCAGCAGCTTAGACTGGGTTGGAACTAATGAAAAACTGTTTTTT. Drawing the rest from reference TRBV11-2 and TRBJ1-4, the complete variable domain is EAGVAQSPRYKIIEKRQSVAFWCNPISGHATLYWYQQILGQGPKLLIQFQNNGVVDDSQLPKDRFSAERLKGVDSTLKIQPAKLEDSAVYLCASSLDWVGTNEKLFFGSGTQLSVL.

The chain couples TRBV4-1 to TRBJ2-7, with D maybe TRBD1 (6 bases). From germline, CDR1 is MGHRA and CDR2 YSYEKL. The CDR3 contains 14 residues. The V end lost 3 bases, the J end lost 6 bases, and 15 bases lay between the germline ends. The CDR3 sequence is CASSHLTRDTEQYF. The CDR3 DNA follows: TGCGCCAGCAGCCATCTCACCCGGGACACCGAGCAGTACTTC.

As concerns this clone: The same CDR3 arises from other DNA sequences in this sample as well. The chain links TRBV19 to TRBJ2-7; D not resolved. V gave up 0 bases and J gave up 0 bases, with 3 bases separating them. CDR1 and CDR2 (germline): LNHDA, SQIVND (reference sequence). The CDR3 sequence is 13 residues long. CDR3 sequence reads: CASSIEGSYEQYF. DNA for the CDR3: TGTGCCAGTAGTATAGAAGGCTCCTACGAGCAGTACTTC.

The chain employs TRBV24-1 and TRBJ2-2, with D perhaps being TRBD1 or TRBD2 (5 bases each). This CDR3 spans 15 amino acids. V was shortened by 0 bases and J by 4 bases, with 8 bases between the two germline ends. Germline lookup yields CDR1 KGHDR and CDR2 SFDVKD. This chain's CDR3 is CATSDLRDRTGELFF. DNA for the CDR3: TGTGCCACCAGTGATTTGCGGGACCGCACCGGGGAGCTGTTTTTT.

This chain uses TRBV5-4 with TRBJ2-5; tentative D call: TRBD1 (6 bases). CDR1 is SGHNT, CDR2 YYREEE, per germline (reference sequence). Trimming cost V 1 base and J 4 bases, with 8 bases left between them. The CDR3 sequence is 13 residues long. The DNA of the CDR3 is TGTGCCAGCAGCTTGACAGGGAGAGAGACCCAGTACTTC. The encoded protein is CASSLTGRETQYF.